This T cell receptor beta chain was identified during a study of CD8 T cells in ankylosing spondylitis. There are a few counts of this clonotype. Its antigen is as yet unknown. Study results and limitations: Seemingly characteristic of ankylosing spondylitis blood was a TCR beta motif consisting of roughly 8 highly homologous variants. Significant enrichment of disease-linked clones was reportedly seen in matched ankylosing spondylitis synovial fluid.

A quantitative 5'-RACE method, one with molecular barcodes, was used to make TCR beta libraries. TCRdb re-called the 5' RACE reads through MiXCR, storing one row per CDR3 protein. The sample shows fewer than 650,000 distinct CDR3 sequences, roughly an eighth of them seen only once. The CDR3 covers 15 residues. CDR1 and CDR2 (germline): GTSNPN, SVGIG (reference sequence). V shed 1 base and J shed 1 base, with 11 bases lying between them. The receptor comes from a male donor with ankylosing spondylitis. Source material: blood, either unsorted or a sorted T cell fraction (not recorded which). The J gene is TRBJ2-1, the V gene TRBV30; D gene uncertain. CDR3 loop: CAWSEYGRSYNEQFF. The CDR3 nucleotides are TGTGCCTGGAGTGAATACGGACGGTCCTACAATGAGCAGTTCTTC.